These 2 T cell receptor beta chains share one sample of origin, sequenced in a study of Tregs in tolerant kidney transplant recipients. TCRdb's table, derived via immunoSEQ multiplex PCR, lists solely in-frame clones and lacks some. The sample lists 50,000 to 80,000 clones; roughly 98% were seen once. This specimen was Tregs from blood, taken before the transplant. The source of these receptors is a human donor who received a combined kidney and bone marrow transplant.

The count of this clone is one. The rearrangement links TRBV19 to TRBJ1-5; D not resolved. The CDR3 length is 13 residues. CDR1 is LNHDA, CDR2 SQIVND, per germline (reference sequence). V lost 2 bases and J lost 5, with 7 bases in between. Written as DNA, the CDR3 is TGTGCCAGTAGTATAACTTTTTATCAGCCCCAGCATTTT. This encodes CASSITFYQPQHF.

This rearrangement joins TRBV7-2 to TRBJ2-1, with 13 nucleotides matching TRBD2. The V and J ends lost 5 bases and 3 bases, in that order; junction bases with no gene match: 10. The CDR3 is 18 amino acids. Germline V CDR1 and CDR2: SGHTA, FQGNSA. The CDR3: CASSRTSGGRPYYNEQFF. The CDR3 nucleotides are TGTGCCAGCAGCCGGACTAGCGGGGGCCGCCCATACTACAATGAGCAGTTCTTC.